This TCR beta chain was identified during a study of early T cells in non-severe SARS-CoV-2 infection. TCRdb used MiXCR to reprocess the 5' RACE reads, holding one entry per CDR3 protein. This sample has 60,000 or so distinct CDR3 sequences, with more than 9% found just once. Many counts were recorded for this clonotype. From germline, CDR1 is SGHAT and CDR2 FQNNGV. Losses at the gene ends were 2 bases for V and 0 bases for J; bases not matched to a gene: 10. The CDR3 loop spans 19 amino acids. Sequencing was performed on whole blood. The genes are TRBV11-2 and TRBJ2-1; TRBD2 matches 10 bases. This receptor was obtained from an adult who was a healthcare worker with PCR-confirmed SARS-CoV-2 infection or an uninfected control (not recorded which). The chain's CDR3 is CASSLSSGGPRSSYNEQFF. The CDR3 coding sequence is TGTGCCAGCAGCTTAAGTAGCGGGGGGCCGCGGAGCTCCTACAATGAGCAGTTCTTC.